This entry features one T cell receptor (beta chain) sequence. There is no known antigen for this receptor. No base quality values were provided; no much bigger clone lies one nucleotide off. Genomic DNA was extracted from sorted cells for sequencing of the TCRbeta CDR3 region. The immunoSEQ Assay was used for sequencing of TCRbeta CDR3 regions. Held by TCRdb, this immuneACCESS table contains in-frame sequences only and omits some clones. Under half of the omission traces to an unresolved V gene where checked; the cause of the rest is unknown. Recorded for this sample are about 80,000 clones; 90% to 95% of them occurred a single time. 0.25% to 0.35% of the sample goes to the ten largest clones. Patients with a history of autoimmune disease or receiving systemic immunosuppression were excluded from the trial. In every dose cohort, peripheral blood was drawn for TCR sequencing at baseline, cycle 4 day 1, and cycle 7 day 1. The samples were taken from a phase I, first-in-human, multicenter, open-label dose-escalation trial of ivuxolimab. Adults with locally advanced or metastatic melanoma, renal cell, hepatocellular, or head and neck squamous cell carcinoma were enrolled in the trial. Before TCR sequencing, CD4+ and CD8+ T cells were separately sorted from peripheral blood.

Deletion took 5 bases off V and 2 bases off J, with a span of 5 bases between the germline ends. Taken from cysteine to phenylalanine, the CDR3 has 12 residues. CDR3 DNA is the only sequence kept; it has 36 bases, read in frame from the first base. As encoded in the germline V gene, CDR1 is SGHNT while CDR2 is YENEEA. These data are taken from a study of OX40 agonist ivuxolimab in advanced cancers. Context from the whole study: Ivuxolimab, which targeted the costimulatory receptor OX40 (CD134), was an agonistic, fully human IgG2 monoclonal antibody. Intravenous ivuxolimab was administered to patients every 2 weeks at six dose levels: 0.01, 0.1, 0.3, 1.5, 3 and 10 mg/kg. Of the roughly 52 dose-escalation patients, hepatocellular carcinoma was present in 19, melanoma in approximately 15, renal cell carcinoma in 9 and head and neck cancer in 9. In the dose-escalation cohort, approximately 82% of patients were male, and the mean age was roughly 60 years with a range of roughly 23 to 79. Prior anti-PD-1, anti-PD-L1 or anti-CTLA-4 therapy was permitted, and checkpoint inhibitors had been received by around 40% of dose-escalation patients. Three dose-escalation patients achieved partial responses, one with hepatocellular carcinoma and two with cutaneous melanoma. Peripheral TCRbeta sequencing aimed to test whether ivuxolimab altered TCR sequence diversity and caused clonal T-cell expansion. The monotherapy dose-escalation portion (N of about 52 patients) of the phase I ivuxolimab trial is reported in the paper.

The research as a whole found: Low levels of normalized T-cell clonal expansion were also seen in some patients who did not respond. After ivuxolimab, CD8+ T cells had more expanded clones than CD4+ T cells on average. At doses of 0.1 to 3.0 mg/kg, clonal expansion of both CD4+ and CD8+ T cells in blood was seen between baseline and week 6. In the 0.1-3.0 mg/kg groups, partial responders had among the lowest normalized peripheral clonal expansion, particularly in CD8+ T cells. The antigen specificity of the clonally expanded peripheral T cells was not determined.

The chain is assembled from TRBV11-3 and TRBJ2-3, with no reliable assignment of the D segment. This TCR was sampled from an adult with an advanced solid tumor such as melanoma, head and neck, liver or kidney cancer. Sequencing used CD4+ or CD8+ T cells sorted from blood, obtained in a trial of the OX40 agonist ivuxolimab. CDR3 reads: CASSLFTDTQYF. The base sequence is TGTGCCAGCAGCCTATTCACAGATACGCAGTATTTT.